The 7 T cell receptor beta chains in this list originate from one sample, sequenced in a study of blood T cell repertoires in COVID-19. The data were produced by immunoSEQ multiplex PCR, yet TCRdb's version contains in-frame clones alone and is incomplete. The sample holds around 370,000 clones, about 87% seen once. Sequenced sample: peripheral blood. The receptors shown here come from a woman aged 50 to 65 with COVID-19, enrolled during active disease.

This rearrangement joins TRBV7-9 to TRBJ1-2, with 7 bases lining up with TRBD1. Germline assignment: CDR1 SEHNR and CDR2 FQNEAQ (reference sequence). The CDR3 sequence is 19 residues long. Trimming at V came to 1 base and at J to 3 bases, leaving 17 bases not matched to a gene. The CDR3 is CASSLVSNRGFVSHYGYTF. CDR3 DNA: TGTGCCAGCAGCTTAGTCTCGAACAGGGGATTCGTTTCACACTATGGCTACACCTTC.

The gene calls are TRBV15 and TRBJ1-1, with unresolved D. This CDR3 is built from 12 residues. Trimming took 0 bases from V and 10 from J, leaving 9 bases between them. Germline CDR1 and CDR2: LNHNV and YYDKDF (reference sequence). The CDR3 DNA reads as TGTGCCACCAGCAGAGATTCCCAGCGAGCTTTCTTT. Translation gives CATSRDSQRAFF.

This clone was detected only a few times. The CDR3 protein is CASSLGRDRENEQFF. Written as DNA, the CDR3 is TGTGCCAGCAGCTTGGGGCGGGACAGGGAAAATGAGCAGTTCTTC. This chain connects TRBV5-4 to TRBJ2-1; TRBD1 agrees at 9 bases. Germline lookup yields CDR1 SGHNT and CDR2 YYREEE (reference sequence). The V and J ends lost 0 bases and 7 bases, in that order; junction bases with no gene match: 5. The CDR3 totals 15 residues.

The genes are TRBV6-4 and TRBJ2-3; 10 bases agree with TRBD2. Germline CDR1 is MRHNA and CDR2 is SNTAGT. The trim removed 6 bases at V and 1 base at J, leaving 4 bases unmatched. The CDR3 has 15 residues. CDR3 nucleotide sequence: TGTGCCAGCAGCGCCGGGACTAGCGGCACAGATACGCAGTATTTT. Its translation is CASSAGTSGTDTQYF.

This clone was observed a few times. The CDR3 bases are TGTGCCAGCAGCTACCCCCGAGGGCTTAATGAAAAACTGTTTTTT. This encodes CASSYPRGLNEKLFF. V usage is TRBV7-2 and J usage is TRBJ1-4; D gene ambiguous. Trimming removed 4 bases at V and 4 bases at J, with 13 bases between. Germline V lookup: CDR1 SGHTA, CDR2 FQGNSA. The length of the CDR3 is 15 residues.

This chain uses TRBV7-9 with TRBJ2-1; 8 nucleotides line up with TRBD1. In germline, CDR1 is SEHNR, CDR2 FQNEAQ (reference sequence). This CDR3 spans 13 amino acids. Trimming at V came to 1 base and at J to 16 bases, leaving 9 bases not matched to a gene. The CDR3 nucleotides are TGTGCCAGCAGCTTAGGGGTCCCGGGACAGGTATTCTTC. This translates into CASSLGVPGQVFF.

Only one count was recorded for this clone. V usage is TRBV5-1 and J usage is TRBJ1-1; D remains unclear. The CDR3 length is 13 residues. Germline lookup yields CDR1 SGHRS and CDR2 YFSETQ. V lost 9 bases and J 6 bases, leaving 18 bases between the germline ends. The CDR3 DNA sequence: TGCGCCACCTCCCCGGGAGGGTCCGCTGAAGCTTTCTTT. As protein: CATSPGGSAEAFF. Looking up the rest from reference TRBV5-1 and TRBJ1-1 gives the full variable domain: KAGVTQTPRYLIKTRGQQVTLSCSPISGHRSVSWYQQTPGQGLQFLFEYFSETQRNKGNFPGRFSGRQFSNSRSEMNVSTLELGDSALYLCATSPGGSAEAFFGQGTRLTVV.